The text below deals with one TCR beta chain. What it binds is not known. All donors were healthy HIV-negative adults lacking recent acute infections or vaccinations. Caucasian adults living in Nashville, Tennessee, provided all samples. Subsets obtained from CD4+ cells comprised CD45RA+ naive and CD45RA-negative memory cells. With 4 bases clipped from V and 7 bases from J, the junction kept 10 bases outside the gene matches. CDR3 size: 14 residues. Germline CDR1 reads SGHTS; CDR2 reads YDEGEE. The method was immunoSEQ multiplex PCR; TCRdb's version includes in-frame clones alone and lacks a portion of them. The table includes about 670,000 clones, approximately 79% detected once. This sample is part of a study of shared clonotypes between healthy human individuals. Study-level findings and limits: It was the non-shared clonotypes that had lower generation probabilities than clonotypes shared by all four donors.

The chain has TRBV5-8 and TRBJ2-5; 7 bases align to TRBD1. The sequencing sample was made of memory CD4+ T cells sorted from blood. Documented subset: CD45RA-negative fraction. This TCR came from a woman younger than 45 in good health. CDR3 protein: CASSPGQPRVTQYF. The CDR3 DNA sequence: TGTGCCAGCAGCCCGGGACAGCCTAGGGTGACCCAGTACTTC.